This T cell receptor (beta chain) was recovered during a study of blood T cell repertoires in COVID-19. Sequencing used immunoSEQ multiplex PCR; TCRdb keeps in-frame clones, though not all of them. The table lists 250,000 to 300,000 clones, around 83% of them singletons. CDR3 size: 15 residues. V lost 6 bases and J lost 3; bases outside the gene matches: 7. Germline V gene data show CDR1 as SGHTS and CDR2 as YDEGEE. This chain links TRBV5-8 with TRBJ2-1, with 9 positions matching TRBD2. This sequence originates from a man between 40 and 49 years old who had been exposed to COVID-19. The material sequenced was PBMCs or T cells enriched from blood (not recorded which). The DNA of the CDR3 is TGTGCCAGCAAATTCCCACTAGCGGGCTACAATGAGCAGTTCTTC. The encoded protein is CASKFPLAGYNEQFF.